The next 6 T cell receptor beta chains were all read from a single sample in a study of regulatory dendritic cells for organ transplantation. Sorted T cells were CFSE-labeled and cultured more than 4 days with allogeneic regulatory or mature dendritic cells at 1:10. TCRdb's copy holds only in-frame clones and misses some; the assay was immunoSEQ multiplex PCR. The sample gives about 20,000 clones, over 75% of which show up once; about 0.74% is in the top ten. Antigen specificity for these receptors is unknown. Sequenced input: naive CD4+ T cells from blood cultured with regulatory dendritic cells. Described subset: CD45RA+ naive T cells. The receptor set was obtained from a human donor in good health.

This clone was seen just once. The chain couples TRBV19 to TRBJ1-4, with D possibly TRBD1 on 6 matching bases. Germline-derived CDR1 and CDR2 are LNHDA and SQIVND (reference sequence). The length of the CDR3 is 15 residues. Trimming cost V 7 bases and J 8 bases, with 20 bases left between them. The CDR3 region is CASKNRALGGEKLFF. The CDR3 DNA reads TGTGCCAGTAAAAACAGGGCCCTCGGGGGCGAAAAACTGTTTTTT.

The chain combines TRBV19 with TRBJ1-2; 7 bases fit TRBD1. This CDR3 contains 13 residues. Trimming cost V 5 bases and J 3 bases; bases outside gene matches: 3. Per germline, CDR1 LNHDA and CDR2 SQIVND (reference sequence). The CDR3 spells CASSAGQHYGYTF. The CDR3 bases are TGTGCCAGTAGTGCGGGACAGCACTATGGCTACACCTTC.

V is TRBV9 and J is TRBJ1-5; D unresolved. V was shortened by 4 bases and J by 2 bases, with 13 bases between the two germline ends. The germline CDR1 and CDR2 sequences are SGDLS and YYNGEE. The CDR3 loop spans 15 amino acids. The CDR3 spells CASSRSAGGNQPQHF. CDR3 bases: TGTGCCAGCAGCCGTAGTGCAGGCGGCAATCAGCCCCAGCATTTT.

The chain joins TRBV28 to TRBJ1-2; TRBD1 agrees at 7 bases. Germline V CDR1 and CDR2: MDHEN, SYDVKM. The CDR3 spans 17 residues. V shed 5 bases, J shed 8 bases, and the junction held 20 bases outside the gene matches. Here the CDR3 DNA reads TGTGCCAGCAGTGGGACAGCTCTCGGCCCCTCCCTGGGGGGCTACACCTTC. Its translation is CASSGTALGPSLGGYTF.

This chain joins TRBV30 and TRBJ1-1; D is unresolved. Germline assignment: CDR1 GTSNPN and CDR2 SVGIG (reference sequence). Between the trimmed V and J ends, which lost 8 bases and 5 bases, there was a span of 12 bases. The CDR3 is made up of 11 amino acids. The CDR3 loop reads CAAVRTTEAFF. CDR3 coding DNA: TGTGCCGCCGTTCGGACGACTGAAGCTTTCTTT.

CDR3 loop: CASSLFAETQYF. CDR3 sequence (DNA): TGTGCCAGCAGCTTATTTGCCGAGACCCAGTACTTC. The chain is built from TRBV7-2 and TRBJ2-5; D gene uncertain. V lost 2 bases and J lost 5, with 6 bases in between. This CDR3 comprises 12 residues. Germline V lookup: CDR1 SGHTA, CDR2 FQGNSA.